This note documents a single T cell receptor beta chain sequence. This clone has a handful of counts. No cognate antigen has been identified for it. Base qualities are missing; no much larger clone stands one base away. The data originate from a study of cytomegalovirus exposure and HLA in healthy donors (dated by TCRdb to the late 2010s). A note on the overall study: According to an earlier analysis of several hundred of the donors, about 180 million T cells yielded roughly 100 million unique TCR beta sequences and 276 Gb of sequence data. Approximately 300 gigabases of sequencing data and around 90 million unique TCR sequences made up an early release that covered about 640 HLA-typed donors. Of the 398 genotyped donors, approximately 80% fell in the genetic ancestry cluster associated with self-reported Caucasian donors. The study was designed to test whether signatures of past pathogen exposure could be identified by cataloging public T cell receptors. The study used immunosequencing to profile the T cell repertoires of 666 subjects and linked those repertoires to cytomegalovirus serostatus. Along with the roughly 700-subject first cohort, a separate validation cohort of around 120 different subjects was used. High-throughput TCR immunosequencing, statistical association of individual TCRs with disease status, and machine learning were combined to predict cytomegalovirus infection status. A later analysis re-analyzed previously published TCR beta repertoires from roughly 600 donors and added high-resolution HLA genotyping to study TCR occurrence patterns. Rather than drawing on any new phenotypic data, the later analysis identified candidate immune exposures from TCR beta sequences and the way those sequences occurred across donors. An earlier analysis of 587 of the donors used high-throughput TCR beta sequencing to judge whether each TCR beta V gene segment behaved as functional or pseudogenic. Donor age, sex, ethnicity and CMV serostatus were collected together with the repertoire data. A later genetic analysis took genome-wide SNP genotypes for about 65% of the roughly 670 donors and used that subset as a discovery cohort. All discovery cohort repertoires had been generated on a single sequencing platform. Class I and class II HLA loci were covered by the typing at four-digit resolution. The number of donors typed differed by locus, with 629-630 for A, B, C, DRB1 and DQB1, roughly 520 for DQA1, 600 to 610 for DPA1, and approximately 470 for DPB1. Roughly 5 DR-DQ haplotypes were handled as single units for association and clustering because linkage in the cohort was strong. Across about 370 genotyped donors of the cohort, an average of roughly 250,000 unique TCR beta nucleotide sequences per donor were sequenced, and approximately 17% of those sequences were non-productive.

From the cysteine through the phenylalanine, the CDR3 covers 14 amino acids. Only the CDR3 part of the read is kept: 42 bases, read in frame from the first base. CDR1 and CDR2, per the germline V gene, are SNHLY and FYNNEI. V is shortened by 3 bases, J by 7 bases, and the region joining them spans 12 bases. The cohort was made up of about 670 healthy bone marrow donors. At the time of sampling, every cohort member was nominally healthy, though immune exposures that went unrecorded were likely present. The donor tested CMV seropositive, placing the donor among the 289 seropositive members of the cohort. A peripheral blood sample was collected from each donor, and TCR beta sequencing was performed on peripheral blood mononuclear cells. Genomic DNA extraction from the blood cell samples was performed with the Qiagen DNeasy Blood Extraction Kit. The library was obtained by the immunoSEQ multiplex PCR assay. For the multiplex PCR, a mixture combining 60 forward primers for TCR Vbeta segments and 13 reverse primers for TCR Jbeta segments was used. A multiplex PCR assay on genomic DNA amplified the CDR3 region of rearranged TCR beta genes. The Illumina HiSeq System was used to sequence the amplified TCR beta libraries as 87-base-pair reads. Under the source paper's analysis protocol: A later analysis counted around 72 million unique TCR beta chains across the 550 to 700 repertoires, and around 9.9 million of these chains were shared by at least two donors. Raw reads were error-corrected and collapsed into unique sequences by a nearest-neighbor algorithm in which closely related sequences were merged to remove PCR and sequencing errors. V, D and J gene segments were assigned by aligning CDR3 sequences to IMGT reference sequences. For a sequence to be retained, at least a six-nucleotide match to both a V gene segment and a J gene segment was required. Rearrangements were called productive when the CDR3 lacked stop codons and stayed in frame with V and J; all others were non-productive. CDR3 was defined by IMGT convention, running from the second conserved V-encoded cysteine to the conserved J-encoded phenylalanine. The earlier analysis of approximately 500 of the donors excluded sequences that lacked an unambiguous match to a single V gene segment. In an earlier analysis of 587 of the donors, V segments were called functional above 56.7% productive rearrangements and were called segregating when the between-donor standard deviation exceeded 5%. A statistical classification framework was developed to diagnose cytomegalovirus status using the catalog of TCR beta chain sequences. In a later analysis, V and J genes were assigned by comparing TCR nucleotide sequences against IMGT/GENE-DB human TR gene sequences. A later analysis assigned CDR3 sequences and most-parsimonious VDJ recombination scenarios with the TCRdist pipeline. In a later analysis, each TCR beta chain was defined by its CDR3 amino acid sequence together with its V-gene family, and reads lacking a unique V-gene family were excluded. A later analysis removed 592 highly shared, low-generation-probability nucleotide sequences to deal with suspected cross-contamination and a sequencing artifact. In a later analysis, a clonal expansion index for each public chain was calculated from normalized within-repertoire ranks of inferred template counts. In a later analysis, generation probabilities were computed with a VDJ recombination model fitted to out-of-frame rearrangements, and the resulting probabilities were checked against IGoR. Hypergeometric tests were used in a later analysis to score TCR-TCR, TCR-HLA and TCR-CMV co-occurrence, with a repertoire-size bias correction applied to the TCR pairs. A later analysis estimated false discovery rates by permuting HLA or CMV assignments 20 times. In a later analysis, co-occurring TCRs were grouped using DBSCAN, and TCRdist sequence similarity was added for clustering within HLA-allele-positive subsets. For co-occurrence clustering, repertoires with fewer than 30,000 or more than 120,000 public chains were excluded, along with five repertoires with anomalous nucleotide sharing. What TCRdb holds here is the immuneACCESS table cut down to in-frame rearrangements. Part of the clones is not present; checked against another copy, under half of the missing clones reflect an unresolved V gene, and the others are unexplained. V and J calls and clone size come straight from that table; D and trimming were deduced from the DNA. The sample records around 76,000 clones, 55% to 80% of which are singletons. The ten largest clones add up to 7.5% to 8% of the sample.

Study-level results and caveats: CMV serostatus was the only immune exposure information available for the cohort. A later genetic analysis associated a missense DCLRE1C variant with V-gene and J-gene trimming of TCR beta chains, and an independent cohort replicated the association. Linkage disequilibrium might explain the correlated functional status among segregating V segments, but an unknown experimental factor could not be excluded. A further reported finding was that TCR beta sequences accurately predicted the HLA-A and HLA-B alleles for most subjects in the first cohort. In this cohort, only TCR beta chains were sequenced, and detectable features were limited by the absence of alpha or paired-chain data. A group of highly shared sequence variants was considered likely to be a technical artifact of the sequencing pipeline. Sequencing depth was assumed to be roughly uniform across donors in the presence/absence analyses, though that assumption may not hold. In an earlier analysis of a few hundred of the donors, most TCR beta V segments were observed in productive rearrangements about 87% or about 30% of the time, broadly matching IMGT annotations. Strong co-occurrence of HLA alleles, especially DR and DQ, made assigning TCR associations to individual alleles difficult. About 15 rarely observed V segments, including chromosome 9 orphons, were excluded from the earlier analysis of several hundred of the donors because counts were too low. Several of the top co-occurrence clusters appeared to be linked to parvovirus B19, influenza, CMV and Epstein-Barr virus, according to a later analysis. Compared with equally common non-associated chains, HLA-associated TCR beta chains in a later analysis were more clonally expanded and had lower generation probabilities. Cytomegalovirus status was reported to be diagnosed by the classifier with high specificity and sensitivity in both the original and validation cohorts. In a later analysis, 15,000 to 20,000 TCR beta sequences were associated with specific HLA alleles at a false discovery rate of 0.05. Because some donors lacked HLA typing at each locus, the association tests relied only on the typed subset. A later analysis found that most CMV-associated TCR beta chains appeared HLA-restricted, with HLA associations seemingly driven largely by CMV exposure. The study gave a list of under 200 TCR beta chains associated with cytomegalovirus. A later analysis found that TCR association rates varied across HLA loci, with DRB1 alleles showing the most associated TCRs and HLA-C alleles the fewest. Because the 87-base-pair reads could not distinguish some IMGT-functional V segments, including TRBV6-2 and TRBV6-3, those segments were excluded. Most TCR sequences were observed very rarely across donors, whereas some public TCRs were present in many individuals. A few of the identified cytomegalovirus-associated TCR beta chains were confirmed in vitro to be specific for cytomegalovirus antigens. According to a later genetic analysis, donors in an Asian-associated ancestry cluster had fewer N-insertions in productive TCRs than the roughly 670-donor mean. It was suggested by the authors that the approach could potentially be generalized to other disease states and immunological phenotypes.

The source is a man aged 40-49 years in good health and CMV-seropositive. This sequence uses TRBV2 and TRBJ1-4; a tentative D call is TRBD1 (6 bases match). The sample was PBMCs. Here is the DNA: TGTGCCAGCAGTGATAGTATAGGGGGTGAAAAACTGTTTTTT. Its protein product is CASSDSIGGEKLFF.